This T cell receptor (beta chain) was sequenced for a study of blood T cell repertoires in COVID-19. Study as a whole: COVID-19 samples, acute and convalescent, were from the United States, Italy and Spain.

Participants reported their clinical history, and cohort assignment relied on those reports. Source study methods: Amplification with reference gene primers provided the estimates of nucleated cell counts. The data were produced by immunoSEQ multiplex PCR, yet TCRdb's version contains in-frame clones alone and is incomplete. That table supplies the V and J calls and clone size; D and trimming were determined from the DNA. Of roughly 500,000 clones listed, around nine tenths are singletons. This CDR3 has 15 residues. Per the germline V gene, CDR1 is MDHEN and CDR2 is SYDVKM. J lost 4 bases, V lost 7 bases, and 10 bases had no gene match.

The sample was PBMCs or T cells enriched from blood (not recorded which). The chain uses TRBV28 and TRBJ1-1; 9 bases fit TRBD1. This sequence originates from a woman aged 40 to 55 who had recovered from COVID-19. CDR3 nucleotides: TGTGCCAGCATCAAGGGGGACAGGGCCCCCACTGAAGCTTTCTTT. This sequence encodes CASIKGDRAPTEAFF.